This T cell receptor (beta chain) stems from a study of T cells after yellow fever vaccination. Overall study findings and caveats: At around 95% for CD4 and approximately 89% for CD8, most primary-vaccination clones showed up again after the booster. Only a minor proportion of clonotypes was detected across both CD4 and CD8 compartments.

For this clonotype: The antigen is unknown.

UMIs were added to TCR cDNA along with a universal primer site when it was made by 5'RACE template switching. TCRdb re-analysed the 5' RACE reads in MiXCR, keeping a single row per CDR3 protein. The sample shows approximately 610,000 distinct CDR3 sequences, less than 20% of them seen only once. Germline V gene sequence: CDR1 MRHNA, CDR2 SNTAGT. The V gene lost 1 base and the J gene lost 4 bases, with 12 bases spanning the gap. This CDR3 spans 15 amino acids. Sequencing was performed on PBMCs, taken 5 days after the first yellow fever vaccination. V and J are TRBV6-4 and TRBJ2-3; D not certain. The receptor was isolated from a man aged 18 to 29 who received the YFV17D yellow fever vaccine. The CDR3 protein is CASSDFGHSSDTQYF. DNA for the CDR3: TGTGCCAGCAGTGACTTCGGGCACAGTTCAGATACGCAGTATTTT.